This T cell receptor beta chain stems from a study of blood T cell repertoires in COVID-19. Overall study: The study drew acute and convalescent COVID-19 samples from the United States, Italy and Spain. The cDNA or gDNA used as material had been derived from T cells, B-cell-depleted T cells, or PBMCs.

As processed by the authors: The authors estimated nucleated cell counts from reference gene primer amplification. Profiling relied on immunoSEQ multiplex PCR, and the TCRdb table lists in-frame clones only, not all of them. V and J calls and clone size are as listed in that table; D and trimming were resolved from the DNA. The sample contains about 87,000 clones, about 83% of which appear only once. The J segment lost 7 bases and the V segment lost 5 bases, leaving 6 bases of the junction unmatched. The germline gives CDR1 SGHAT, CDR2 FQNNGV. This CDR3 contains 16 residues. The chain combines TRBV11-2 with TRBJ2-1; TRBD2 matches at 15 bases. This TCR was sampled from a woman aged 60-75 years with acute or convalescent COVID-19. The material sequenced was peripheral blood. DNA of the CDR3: TGTGCCAGCAGCCCGGGACTAGCGGGGGGTCTTAATGAGCAGTTCTTC. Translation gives CASSPGLAGGLNEQFF.